Only one count was recorded for the clone carrying this TCR beta chain. Cohort allocation depended upon clinical history that participants reported. Recovered participants had two consecutive negative NP/OP PCR tests, healthcare professional clearance, or symptom resolution. Germline V gene sequence: CDR1 SGHNT, CDR2 YENEEA. The length of the CDR3 is 13 residues. V was shortened by 3 bases and J by 0 bases, with 5 bases between the two germline ends. This specimen comes from a study of blood T cell repertoires in COVID-19. Sequencing was performed with immunoSEQ multiplex PCR; in TCRdb, only in-frame clones are kept and a portion is missing. The repertoire holds some 530,000 clones, with about 88% as singletons.

Sequencing was carried out using PBMCs or T cells enriched from blood (not recorded which). The V and J genes are TRBV11-3 and TRBJ1-1; D is ambiguous. The sequence was obtained from a woman aged 55-75 years who had recovered from COVID-19. The CDR3 sequence is CASSFRMNTEAFF. The CDR3 DNA reads TGTGCCAGCAGCTTTAGAATGAACACTGAAGCTTTCTTT.